The 5 T cell receptor beta chains in this list originate from one sample, sequenced in a study of blood T cell repertoires in COVID-19. Libraries were prepared by immunoSEQ multiplex PCR; TCRdb keeps only in-frame clonotypes and omits some of them. The sample lists approximately 170,000 clones, about 88% occurring once. Sequenced input: PBMCs or T cells enriched from blood (not recorded which). Source of these receptors: a woman aged 25 to 39 who had recovered from COVID-19.

The chain recombines TRBV2 with TRBJ2-3; perhaps TRBD2 as D (5 bases). In germline, CDR1 is SNHLY, CDR2 FYNNEI. V gave up 10 bases and J gave up 4 bases, with 15 bases separating them. This CDR3 contains 13 residues. CDR3 in amino acids: CANRRVRADTQYF. CDR3 nucleotide sequence: TGTGCCAATCGGCGGGTCCGCGCAGATACGCAGTATTTT.

This sequence joins TRBV6-1 and TRBJ1-5; D is uncertain. V lost 4 bases to trimming and J lost 3 bases, with 16 bases between them. Germline loops: CDR1 MNHNS, CDR2 SASEGT. CDR3 size: 16 residues. CDR3 DNA sequence: TGTGCCAGCAGTGCACGAGGAGACGGTCTCAATCAGCCCCAGCATTTT. It is translated as CASSARGDGLNQPQHF.

The rearrangement links TRBV5-1 to TRBJ2-2, with TRBD1 matching 8 bases. The J segment lost 2 bases and the V segment lost 3 bases, leaving 3 bases of the junction unmatched. This CDR3 is built from 15 residues. Germline V CDR1 and CDR2: SGHRS, YFSETQ. DNA for the CDR3: TGCGCCAGCAGCTCGACAGGGGTTAACACCGGGGAGCTGTTTTTT. This encodes CASSSTGVNTGELFF.

This clone was recorded once. The CDR3 DNA reads TGTGCCAGCCGTCGTAAGCAGAACACTGAAGCTTTCTTT. This gives the protein CASRRKQNTEAFF. The gene calls are TRBV3-1 (or the pseudogene TRBV3-2) and TRBJ1-1; no definite D call. CDR1 is LGHDT and CDR2 is YNNKEL in the germline V gene (reference sequence). V was trimmed by 8 bases and J by 1 base, leaving 11 bases between them. There are 13 residues in the CDR3.

Only one count was recorded for this clone. The gene calls are TRBV5-1 and TRBJ1-6; D is possibly TRBD1 (6 bases). Per the germline V gene, CDR1 is SGHRS and CDR2 is YFSETQ. The V gene lost 2 bases and the J gene lost 7 bases, with 10 bases spanning the gap. This CDR3 is 14 amino acids long. The CDR3 loop is CASSFGQPNSPLHF. The CDR3 DNA reads TGCGCCAGCAGCTTCGGACAGCCGAATTCACCCCTCCACTTT.